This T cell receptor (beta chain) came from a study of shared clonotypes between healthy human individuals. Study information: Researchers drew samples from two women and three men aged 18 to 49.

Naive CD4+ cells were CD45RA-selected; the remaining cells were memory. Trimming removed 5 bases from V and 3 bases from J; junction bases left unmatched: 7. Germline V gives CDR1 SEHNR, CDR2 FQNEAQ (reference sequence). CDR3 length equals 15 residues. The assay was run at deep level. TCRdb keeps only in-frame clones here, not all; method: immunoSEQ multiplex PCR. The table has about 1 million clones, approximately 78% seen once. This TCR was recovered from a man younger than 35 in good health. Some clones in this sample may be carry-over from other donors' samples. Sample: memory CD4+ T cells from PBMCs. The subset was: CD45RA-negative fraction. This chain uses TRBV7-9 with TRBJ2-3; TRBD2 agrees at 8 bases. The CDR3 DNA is TGTGCCAGCAGCCAAGGACTAGCAGTTACAGATACGCAGTATTTT. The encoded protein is CASSQGLAVTDTQYF.